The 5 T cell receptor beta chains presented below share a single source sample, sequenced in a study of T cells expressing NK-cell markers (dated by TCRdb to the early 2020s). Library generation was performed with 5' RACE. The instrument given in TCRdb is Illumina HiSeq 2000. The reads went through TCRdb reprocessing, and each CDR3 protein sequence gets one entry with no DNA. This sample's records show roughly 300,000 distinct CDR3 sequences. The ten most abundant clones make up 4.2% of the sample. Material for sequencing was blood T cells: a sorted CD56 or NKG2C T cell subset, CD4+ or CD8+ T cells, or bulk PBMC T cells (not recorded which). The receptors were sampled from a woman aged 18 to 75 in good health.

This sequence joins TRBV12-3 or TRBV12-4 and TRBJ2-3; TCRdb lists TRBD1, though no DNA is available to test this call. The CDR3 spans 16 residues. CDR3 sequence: CASGRGSGGSTDTQYF.

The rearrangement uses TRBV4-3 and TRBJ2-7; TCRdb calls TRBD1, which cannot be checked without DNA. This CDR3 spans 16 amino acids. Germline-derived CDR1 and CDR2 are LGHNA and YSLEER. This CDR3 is CASSQDFNGQFYEQYF.

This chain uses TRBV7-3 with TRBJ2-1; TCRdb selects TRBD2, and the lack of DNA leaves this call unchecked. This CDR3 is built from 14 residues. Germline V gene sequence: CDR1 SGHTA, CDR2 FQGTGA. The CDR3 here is CASSLRGGLNEQFF. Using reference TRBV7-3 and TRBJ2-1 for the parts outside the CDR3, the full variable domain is GAGVSQTPSNKVTEKGKYVELRCDPISGHTALYWYRQSLGQGPEFLIYFQGTGAADDSGLPNDRFFAVRPEGSVSTLKIQRTERGDSAVYLCASSLRGGLNEQFFGPGTRLTVL.

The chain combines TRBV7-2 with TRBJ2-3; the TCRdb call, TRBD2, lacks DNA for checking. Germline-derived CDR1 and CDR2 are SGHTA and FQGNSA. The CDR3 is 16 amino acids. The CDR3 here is CASSFRAGATTDTQYF. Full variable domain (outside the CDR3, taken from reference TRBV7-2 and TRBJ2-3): GAGVSQSPSNKVTEKGKDVELRCDPISGHTALYWYRQSLGQGLEFLIYFQGNSAPDKSGLPSDRFSAERTGGSVSTLTIQRTQQEDSAVYLCASSFRAGATTDTQYFGPGTRLTVL.

CDR3 region: CASSSGDFSGNTIYF. The V call is TRBV9, the J call TRBJ1-3; TCRdb lists TRBD1, though no DNA is available to test this call. Looked up from germline, CDR1 is SGDLS and CDR2 is YYNGEE. CDR3 length equals 15 residues.